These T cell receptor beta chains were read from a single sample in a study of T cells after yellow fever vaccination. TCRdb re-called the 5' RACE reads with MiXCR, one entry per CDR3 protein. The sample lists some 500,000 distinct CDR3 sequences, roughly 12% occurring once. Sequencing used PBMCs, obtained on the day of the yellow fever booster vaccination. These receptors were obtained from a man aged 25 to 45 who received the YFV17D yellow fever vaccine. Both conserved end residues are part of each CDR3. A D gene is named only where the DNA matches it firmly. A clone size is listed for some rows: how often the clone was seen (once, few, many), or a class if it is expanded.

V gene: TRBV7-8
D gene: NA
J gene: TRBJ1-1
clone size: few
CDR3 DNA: TGTGCCAGCAGCTTAGTCTTGGCTGAAGCTTTCTTT
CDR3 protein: CASSLVLAEAFF

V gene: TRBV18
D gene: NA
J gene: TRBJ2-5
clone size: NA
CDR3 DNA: TGTGCCAGCTCACCCGGGCTCTCCGAGACCCAGTACTTC
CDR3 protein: CASSPGLSETQYF

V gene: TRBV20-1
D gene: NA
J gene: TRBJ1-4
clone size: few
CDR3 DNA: TGCAGTGTGGGGCAGGGGAATGAAAAACTGTTTTTT
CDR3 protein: CSVGQGNEKLFF

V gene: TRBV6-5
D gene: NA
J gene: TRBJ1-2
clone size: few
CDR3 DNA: TGTGCCAGCAGTTACTCGAGTAAGGTATCTGGCTACACCTTC
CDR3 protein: CASSYSSKVSGYTF

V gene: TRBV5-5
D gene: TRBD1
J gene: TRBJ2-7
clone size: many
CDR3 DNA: TGTGCCAGCAGCTCCCGGACAGGTTACTCCTACGAGCAGTACTTC
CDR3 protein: CASSSRTGYSYEQYF

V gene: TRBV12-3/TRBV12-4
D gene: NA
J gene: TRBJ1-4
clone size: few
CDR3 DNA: TGTGCCAGCACCCCGACAACAAGCAATGAAAAACTGTTTTTT
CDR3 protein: CASTPTTSNEKLFF

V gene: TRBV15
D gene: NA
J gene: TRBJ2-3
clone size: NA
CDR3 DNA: TGTGCCACCAGCAGAGCGCCGCCGGATACGCAGTATTTT
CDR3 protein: CATSRAPPDTQYF

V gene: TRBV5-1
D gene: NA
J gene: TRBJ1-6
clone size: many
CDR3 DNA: TGCGCCAGCAGCTTAAGGGGGAATCATTCACCCCTCCACTTT
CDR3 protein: CASSLRGNHSPLHF

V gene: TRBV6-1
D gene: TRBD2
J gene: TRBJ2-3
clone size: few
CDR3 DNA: TGTGCCAGCACCCTGAACTTACTAGCGGAGTTTAGCACAGATACGCAGTATTTT
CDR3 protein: CASTLNLLAEFSTDTQYF

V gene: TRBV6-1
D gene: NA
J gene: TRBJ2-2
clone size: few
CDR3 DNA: TGTGCCAGCCTTTTTAGCGACACCGGGGAGCTGTTTTTT
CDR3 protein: CASLFSDTGELFF

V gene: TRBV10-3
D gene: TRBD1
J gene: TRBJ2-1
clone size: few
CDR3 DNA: TGTGCCATCACTTCGACAGGGGAAAATGAGCAGTTCTTC
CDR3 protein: CAITSTGENEQFF

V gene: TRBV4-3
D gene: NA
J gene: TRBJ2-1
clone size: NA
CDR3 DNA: TGCGCCAGCAGCCACACAAACGTGTACAATGAGCAGTTCTTC
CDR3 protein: CASSHTNVYNEQFF

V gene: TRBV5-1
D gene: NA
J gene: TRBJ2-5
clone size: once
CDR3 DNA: TGCGCCAGCAGCCCCTCTCACAACCAAGAGACCCAGTACTTC
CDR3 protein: CASSPSHNQETQYF

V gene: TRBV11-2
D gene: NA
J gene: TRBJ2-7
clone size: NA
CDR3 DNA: TGTGCCAGCAGCGCTGCCGGGGTGCTACAGTACTTC
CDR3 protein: CASSAAGVLQYF

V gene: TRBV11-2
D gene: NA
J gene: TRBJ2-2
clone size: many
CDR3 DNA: TGTGCCAGCAGCTTAGATATCGGCCACGGGGAGCTGTTTTTT
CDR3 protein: CASSLDIGHGELFF

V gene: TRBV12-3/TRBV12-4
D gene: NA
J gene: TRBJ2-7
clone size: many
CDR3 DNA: TGTGCCAGCAGCTTACGACAGACCTACGAGCAGTACTTC
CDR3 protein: CASSLRQTYEQYF

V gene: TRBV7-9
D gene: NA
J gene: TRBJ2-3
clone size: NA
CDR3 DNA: TGTGCCAGCAGCTCCCGAGGGGGGGCTAGCACAGATACGCAGTATTTT
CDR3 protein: CASSSRGGASTDTQYF

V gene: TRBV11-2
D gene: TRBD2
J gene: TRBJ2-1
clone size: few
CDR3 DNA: TGTGCCAGCAGCTTAAGGAGCGGGGGGTACAATGAGCAGTTCTTC
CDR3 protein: CASSLRSGGYNEQFF

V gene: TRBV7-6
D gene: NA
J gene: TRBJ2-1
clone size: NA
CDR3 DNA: TGTGCCAGCAGCCAGAGGGCCCCCGGGGGCAATGAGCAGTTCTTC
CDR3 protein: CASSQRAPGGNEQFF

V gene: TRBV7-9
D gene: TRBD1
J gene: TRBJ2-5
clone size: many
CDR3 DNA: TGTGCCAGCAGCTTAGTGACAGGGCTCCAAGAGACCCAGTACTTC
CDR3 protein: CASSLVTGLQETQYF

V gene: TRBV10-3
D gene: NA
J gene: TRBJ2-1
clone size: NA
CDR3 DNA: TGTGCCATCAGTGAGTCGGGGGATTACAATGAGCAGTTCTTC
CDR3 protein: CAISESGDYNEQFF

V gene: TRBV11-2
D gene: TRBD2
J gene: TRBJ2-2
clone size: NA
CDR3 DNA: TGTGCCAGCAGCTTAGTCACGGGACTAGGAATTGGGGAGCTGTTTTTT
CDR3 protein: CASSLVTGLGIGELFF

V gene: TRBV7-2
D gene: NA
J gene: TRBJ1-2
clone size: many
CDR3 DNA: TGTGCCAGCAGCTTCGTGGAAATGATGAGCTACACCTTC
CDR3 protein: CASSFVEMMSYTF

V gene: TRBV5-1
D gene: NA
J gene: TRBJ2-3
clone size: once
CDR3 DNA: TGCGCCAGCAGCTTGTCCGGGAGGCAGGGGACTAATACGCAGTATTTT
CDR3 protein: CASSLSGRQGTNTQYF

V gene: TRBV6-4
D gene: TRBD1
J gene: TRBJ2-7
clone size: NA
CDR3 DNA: TGTGCCAGCAGTGACTTCAGGGGGAAAAAGAACGAGCAGTACTTC
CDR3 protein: CASSDFRGKKNEQYF

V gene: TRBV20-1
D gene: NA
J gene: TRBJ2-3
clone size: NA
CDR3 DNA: TGCAGTGCTAGAAAAGGGGGGGATACGCAGTATTTT
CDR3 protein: CSARKGGDTQYF

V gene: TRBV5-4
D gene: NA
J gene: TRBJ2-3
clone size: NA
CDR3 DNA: TGTGCCAGCAGCTTCCGGAGGTCCAGCACAGATACGCAGTATTTT
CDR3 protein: CASSFRRSSTDTQYF